This TCR beta chain was identified in a study of CD8+ T cells in alopecia areata. The sample holds a few counts of this clone. The V and J ends lost 5 bases and 3 bases respectively, with 10 bases between them. The CDR3 spans 14 residues. Germline assignment: CDR1 LNHDA and CDR2 SQIVND (reference sequence). cDNA prepared by RNA extraction and subsequent reverse transcription served as the template for sequencing. TCRdb's copy holds only in-frame clones and misses some; the assay was immunoSEQ multiplex PCR. The sample yields tens of thousands of clones, 29% seen once. The treatment denotes: oral pan-JAK inhibitor, 5-10 mg twice daily.

V and J are TRBV19 and TRBJ2-2, with unresolved D. The source of this sequence is a human donor with alopecia areata. The source was CD8+ T cells sorted from blood, collected at week 4, from a patient treated with tofacitinib. CDR3 loop: CASSPPRDTGELFF. The CDR3 DNA reads TGTGCCAGTAGTCCACCCCGGGACACCGGGGAGCTGTTTTTT.